Presented here are 17 T cell receptor beta chains from one specimen sequenced in a study of beta chain features in type 1 diabetes. The entirety of the isolated RNA underwent reverse transcription, so expressed TCRB transcripts were sequenced. Clones were read by immunoSEQ multiplex PCR, and TCRdb kept only the in-frame ones, dropping some. The sample yields approximately 340,000 clones, more than 12% seen once. The sample comprised naive CD4+ T cells from blood. The receptors come from a woman younger than 30 in good health.

This chain uses TRBV5-4 with TRBJ1-2; D remains ambiguous. Germline CDR1 reads SGHNT; CDR2 reads YYREEE (reference sequence). V shed 3 bases and J shed 8 bases, with 14 bases lying between them. The CDR3 has 13 residues. CDR3: CASSSPSERGYTF. CDR3 nucleotides: TGTGCCAGCAGCTCACCGTCGGAGAGGGGCTACACCTTC.

V and J are TRBV7-2 and TRBJ2-3; the match to TRBD2 covers 10 bases. V trimming: 0 bases; J trimming: 2 bases; junction bases outside the gene matches: 8. CDR1 is SGHTA, CDR2 FQGNSA, per germline. The CDR3 spans 18 residues. CDR3 residues: CASSLARTLAGSTDTQYF. The DNA of the CDR3 is TGTGCCAGCAGCTTAGCGAGGACACTAGCGGGGTCCACAGATACGCAGTATTTT.

This clone was picked up a small number of times. The chain links TRBV4-1 to TRBJ2-7; TRBD1 matches at 9 bases. J gave up 5 bases and V 1 base, and 3 bases lay outside the gene matches. This CDR3 is 14 amino acids long. From germline, CDR1 is MGHRA and CDR2 YSYEKL. CDR3 nucleotide sequence: TGCGCCAGCAGCCAAGGACAGGGGGTCCACGAGCAGTACTTC. Its translation: CASSQGQGVHEQYF.

The chain uses TRBV28 and TRBJ2-2; D is uncertain. The V end lost 6 bases, the J end lost 0 bases, and 8 bases lay between the germline ends. CDR1 is MDHEN, CDR2 SYDVKM, per germline. The CDR3 has 14 residues. In DNA form, the CDR3 reads TGTGCCAGCAGCCAACCGGCGAACACCGGGGAGCTGTTTTTT. This sequence encodes CASSQPANTGELFF.

V usage is TRBV4-1 and J usage is TRBJ2-6; 7 bases are a match to TRBD2. The CDR3 is 17 amino acids. Germline CDR1 and CDR2: MGHRA and YSYEKL. V dropped 2 bases and J dropped 0; count of bases not matched to a gene: 4. The CDR3: CASSQYGRVSGANVLTF. The CDR3 DNA reads as TGCGCCAGCAGCCAATATGGGAGGGTCTCTGGGGCCAACGTCCTGACTTTC.

This clone was seen a handful of times. The chain carries TRBV27 and TRBJ1-2; 7 nucleotides line up with TRBD1. Per the germline V gene, CDR1 is MNHEY and CDR2 is SMNVEV (reference sequence). V lost 6 bases to trimming and J lost 4 bases; unmatched junction nucleotides: 5. This CDR3 has 13 residues. CDR3 sequence: CASSWDSSYGYTF. DNA of the CDR3: TGTGCCAGCAGCTGGGACAGCTCCTATGGCTACACCTTC.

The chain is built from TRBV2 and TRBJ2-7, with 9 bases aligning to TRBD1. Looked up from germline, CDR1 is SNHLY and CDR2 is FYNNEI. This CDR3 is 15 amino acids long. V trimming: 2 bases; J trimming: 4 bases; junction bases outside the gene matches: 6. CDR3 nucleotide sequence: TGTGCCAGCAGTGAATATGGGACAGGGTGGTACGAGCAGTACTTC. Encoded protein: CASSEYGTGWYEQYF.

V is TRBV5-6 and J is TRBJ2-5, with D perhaps matching TRBD1 (7 bases). Germline assignment: CDR1 SGHDT and CDR2 YYEEEE. This CDR3 has 15 amino acids. Between the trimmed V and J ends, which lost 1 base and 4 bases, there was a span of 14 bases. The CDR3 sequence: CASSLRTGGLETQYF. The CDR3 DNA follows: TGTGCCAGCAGCTTGAGGACAGGAGGGTTAGAGACCCAGTACTTC.

This clone was picked up a small number of times. The V and J genes are TRBV10-3 and TRBJ2-1, with D hard to call. CDR1 ENHRY and CDR2 SYGVKD come from the germline V gene. CDR3 size: 14 residues. V lost 0 bases and J 5 bases, leaving 8 bases between the germline ends. CDR3 coding DNA: TGTGCCATCAGTGAGTCGAAGCTTGACAATGAGCAGTTCTTC. It codes for CAISESKLDNEQFF.

The V and J genes are TRBV27 and TRBJ1-5, with D unresolved. The CDR3 has 14 residues. From germline, CDR1 is MNHEY and CDR2 SMNVEV (reference sequence). V was clipped by 8 bases and J by 2 bases, with 13 bases between them. The CDR3 bases are TGTGCCAGCCGGTCATTGGCGGGCAATCAGCCCCAGCATTTT. Protein sequence: CASRSLAGNQPQHF.

The chain joins TRBV28 to TRBJ2-2; D might be TRBD1 (5 bases). The germline V gene has CDR1 MDHEN and CDR2 SYDVKM. V lost 2 bases and J lost 0, with 10 bases in between. The CDR3 totals 16 residues. For the CDR3, the DNA is TGTGCCAGCAGTTTAAGAAGGGGCCCGAACACCGGGGAGCTGTTTTTT. Amino acid sequence: CASSLRRGPNTGELFF.

The rearrangement links TRBV4-1 to TRBJ1-5; D unresolved. Germline CDR1 reads MGHRA; CDR2 reads YSYEKL. Trimming took 0 bases from V and 4 from J, leaving 10 bases between them. The CDR3 totals 15 residues. CDR3 nucleotides: TGCGCCAGCAGCCAAGATTCTGAGGTAAATCAGCCCCAGCATTTT. Amino acids: CASSQDSEVNQPQHF.

The CDR3 DNA sequence: TGCAGTGTTCAGGGGGGCATTCAGTACTTC. Encoded protein: CSVQGGIQYF. The genes are TRBV20-1 and TRBJ2-4, with TRBD1 as a possible D gene (7 bases). There are 10 residues in the CDR3. Germline V gene lookup returns CDR1 DFQATT and CDR2 SNEGSKA (reference sequence). V was pared by 7 bases and J by 9 bases, with 10 bases between.

V is TRBV4-3 and J is TRBJ1-1; D is unclear. The CDR3 has 14 amino acids. Germline lookup yields CDR1 LGHNA and CDR2 YSLEER. With 0 bases removed from V and 0 bases from J, the gap between germline ends came to 5 bases. This CDR3 reads CASSQDPVNTEAFF. In DNA, the CDR3 is TGCGCCAGCAGCCAAGATCCGGTGAACACTGAAGCTTTCTTT.

This rearrangement joins TRBV5-6 to TRBJ2-1; TRBD2 aligns across 8 bases. The CDR3 spans 15 residues. The V segment lost 5 bases and the J segment 4 bases; nucleotides outside the gene matches: 8. Germline CDR1 is SGHDT and CDR2 is YYEEEE. CDR3 sequence: CASSLSGTPYNEQFF. The DNA for the CDR3 is TGTGCCAGCAGTCTTAGCGGGACGCCTTACAATGAGCAGTTCTTC.

This clone was recorded a few times. This chain links TRBV7-2 with TRBJ2-7, with 14 bases lining up with TRBD2. V dropped 3 bases and J dropped 5; count of bases not matched to a gene: 12. CDR3 size: 18 residues. Per germline, CDR1 SGHTA and CDR2 FQGNSA. CDR3 in amino acids: CASSFLPSGLAGGNEQYF. In DNA, the CDR3 is TGTGCCAGCAGCTTCCTTCCATCCGGACTAGCGGGAGGTAACGAGCAGTACTTC.

This chain connects TRBV19 to TRBJ2-7; D is perhaps TRBD2 (5 bases). V was shortened by 5 bases and J by 3 bases, with 11 bases between the two germline ends. CDR3 size: 13 residues. The germline V gene has CDR1 LNHDA and CDR2 SQIVND (reference sequence). Here the CDR3 DNA reads TGTGCCAGTAGTCAATCCGGAGGCTACGAGCAGTACTTC. As protein: CASSQSGGYEQYF. The full variable domain, rest sourced from reference TRBV19 and TRBJ2-7, is DGGITQSPKYLFRKEGQNVTLSCEQNLNHDAMYWYRQDPGQGLRLIYYSQIVNDFQKGDIAEGYSVSREKKESFPLTVTSAQKNPTAFYLCASSQSGGYEQYFGPGTRLTVT.